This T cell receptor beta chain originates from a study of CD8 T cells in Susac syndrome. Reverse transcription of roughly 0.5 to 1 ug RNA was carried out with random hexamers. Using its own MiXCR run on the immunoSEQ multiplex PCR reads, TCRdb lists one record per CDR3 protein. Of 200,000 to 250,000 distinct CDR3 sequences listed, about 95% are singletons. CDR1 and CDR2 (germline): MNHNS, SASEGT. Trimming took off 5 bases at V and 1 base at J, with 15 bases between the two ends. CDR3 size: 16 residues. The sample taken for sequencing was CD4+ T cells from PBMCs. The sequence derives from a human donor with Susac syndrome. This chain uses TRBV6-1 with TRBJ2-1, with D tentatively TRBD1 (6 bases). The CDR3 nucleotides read TGTGCCAGCAGTAATGGACAGCCACAATCCTACAATGAGCAGTTCTTC. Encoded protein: CASSNGQPQSYNEQFF.